This TCR beta chain was retrieved from a study of T cells in localized non-small cell lung cancer. Findings of the study overall: Patients showing higher blood T cell density tended to see longer overall survival. Uninvolved adjacent lung had more T cell clonality than any other tissue, topping tumor. The appearance of a median 57 of the top 100 tumor clones was seen in adjacent lung.

Concerning this clone: Its target is unknown.

Germline V gives CDR1 SGDLS, CDR2 YYNGEE. This CDR3 spans 17 amino acids. V lost 0 bases, J lost 5 bases, and 9 bases stayed unmatched. Some clones are missing from TCRdb's copy, which holds only in-frame ones; the method was immunoSEQ multiplex PCR. The sample has 1,500 to 2,000 clones; approximately 35% are singletons. The chain couples TRBV9 to TRBJ2-3, with TRBD2 matching 10 bases. This sequence was found in a female donor older than 55 with stage II squamous cell lung carcinoma. The material sequenced was lung tumor tissue, taken before any cancer treatment. This CDR3 reads CASSVVGSGGAGDTQYF. In nucleotides, the CDR3 is TGTGCCAGCAGCGTAGTGGGAAGCGGGGGGGCTGGAGATACGCAGTATTTT.